This T cell receptor (beta chain) was found in a study of PD-1 blockade in classical Hodgkin lymphoma. The study, taken as a whole, reports: Why repertoires differed is undefined; disease activity or prior therapy possibly contributed. Patients who responded completely had about the same baseline diversity as newly diagnosed patients.

Germline CDR1 reads SGHAT; CDR2 reads FQNNGV. This CDR3 is 17 amino acids long. With 1 base removed from V and 2 bases from J, the gap between germline ends came to 14 bases. Comment on this clone: The antigen is undetermined.

Relapse was seen in all patients after autologous stem cell transplantation, and brentuximab vedotin exposure was variable. Sequencing used immunoSEQ multiplex PCR; TCRdb keeps in-frame clones, though not all of them. The table includes approximately 79,000 clones, 92% detected once. This TCR was recovered from a human donor with classical Hodgkin lymphoma. J is TRBJ2-2 and V is TRBV11-2, with a tentative D call TRBD2 (6 bases). The material sequenced was peripheral blood mononuclear cells (PBMCs), taken before the second cycle of nivolumab. CDR3 bases: TGTGCCAGCAGCTTAGGGGACTCTAGGGCTAACACCGGGGAGCTGTTTTTT. Encoded protein: CASSLGDSRANTGELFF.